The T cell receptor (beta chain) under discussion was sequenced for a study of shared clonotypes between healthy human individuals. Profiled with immunoSEQ multiplex PCR; TCRdb holds only in-frame clones, not every one. The sample lists 2 million to 3 million clones; 93% were seen once. CDR1 SGHKS and CDR2 YYEKEE come from the germline V gene (reference sequence). CDR3 size: 16 residues. V dropped 4 bases and J dropped 3; count of bases not matched to a gene: 12. The source is a man between 18 and 29 years old in good health. Some clones in this sample may be carry-over from other donors' samples. The sample consisted of naive CD4+ T cells from PBMCs. Subset of the sample: CD45RA+ positively selected. The chain is built from TRBV5-5 and TRBJ2-7; 8 bases map to TRBD2. The CDR3 loop reads CASSPVPRGGFYEQYF. The CDR3 bases are TGTGCCAGCAGCCCGGTACCCCGGGGGGGGTTCTACGAGCAGTACTTC. The full variable domain, with the rest looked up from reference TRBV5-5 and TRBJ2-7, is DAGVTQSPTHLIKTRGQQVTLRCSPISGHKSVSWYQQVLGQGPQFIFQYYEKEERGRGNFPDRFSARQFPNYSSELNVNALLLGDSALYLCASSPVPRGGFYEQYFGPGTRLTVT.